This TCR beta chain emerged from a study of cytomegalovirus exposure and HLA in healthy donors (TCRdb year 2017). Regarding the complete study: According to an earlier analysis of a few hundred of the donors, about 179 million T cells yielded approximately 120 million unique TCR beta sequences and 276 Gb of sequence data. About 330 gigabases of sequencing data and 75 million to 85 million unique TCR sequences made up an early release that covered nearly 650 HLA-typed donors. Among the 398 genotyped donors, approximately 77% belonged to the genetic ancestry cluster associated with self-reported Caucasian donors. The study aimed to test whether cataloging public T cell receptors could reveal signatures of past pathogen exposure. The T cell repertoires of several hundred subjects were profiled by immunosequencing and related to cytomegalovirus serostatus. Along with the roughly 700-subject first cohort, a separate validation cohort of over a hundred different subjects was used. To predict cytomegalovirus infection status, the study brought together high-throughput TCR immunosequencing, statistical association of individual TCRs with disease status, and machine learning. A later analysis re-examined previously published TCR beta repertoires from just over 650 donors and added high-resolution HLA genotyping to investigate patterns of TCR occurrence. The later analysis used no new phenotypic data to find candidate immune exposures, relying instead on TCR beta sequences and their occurrence across donors. An earlier analysis of 500 to 650 of the donors applied high-throughput TCR beta sequencing to assess whether each TCR beta V gene segment acted as functional or pseudogenic. Donor age, sex, ethnicity and CMV serostatus were compiled together with the repertoire data. A later genetic analysis took genome-wide SNP genotypes for about 55% of the roughly 670 donors and used that subset as a discovery cohort. Every repertoire in the discovery cohort had been generated on one and the same sequencing platform. HLA typing covered class I and class II loci at four-digit resolution. The number of donors typed differed by locus, with roughly 629-640 for A, B, C, DRB1 and DQB1, more than 500 for DQA1, nearly 610 for DPA1, and around 430 for DPB1. About 5 DR-DQ haplotypes were handled as single units for association and clustering, since linkage in the cohort was strong. Among 398 genotyped donors of the cohort, an average of around 220,000 unique TCR beta nucleotide sequences was sequenced per donor, of which approximately 19% were non-productive.

In the case of this clone: Its cognate antigen has yet to be identified.

The cohort comprised under 700 healthy bone marrow donors. Cohort members were all nominally healthy when sampled, although unrecorded immune exposures were likely present. The donor was CMV seronegative and was included in the group of about 350 seronegative cohort members. A peripheral blood sample was provided by each donor, and peripheral blood mononuclear cells were used for TCR beta sequencing. Genomic DNA was extracted from the blood cell samples with the Qiagen DNeasy Blood Extraction Kit. The receptor library was made with the immunoSEQ multiplex PCR assay. For the multiplex PCR, a mixture combining 60 forward primers for TCR Vbeta segments and 13 reverse primers for TCR Jbeta segments was used. The CDR3 region of rearranged TCR beta genes was amplified from genomic DNA by a multiplex PCR assay. On the Illumina HiSeq System, the amplified TCR beta libraries were sequenced as 87-base-pair reads. As for the original processing: A later analysis tallied 75 million to 95 million unique TCR beta chains across the 600 to 700 repertoires, and approximately 12 million of those chains were shared by two or more donors. Raw reads were error-corrected and collapsed into unique sequences with a nearest-neighbor algorithm that merged closely related sequences to remove PCR and sequencing errors. To assign V, D and J gene segments, CDR3 sequences were aligned to IMGT reference sequences. Each retained sequence needed at least a six-nucleotide match to both a V gene segment and a J gene segment. A rearrangement counted as productive if the CDR3 had no stop codons and remained in frame with V and J, and every other rearrangement counted as non-productive. Following IMGT convention, CDR3 was defined as the stretch from the second conserved V-encoded cysteine to the conserved J-encoded phenylalanine. The earlier analysis of about 590 of the donors excluded sequences that lacked an unambiguous match to a single V gene segment. An earlier analysis of fewer than 750 of the donors called V segments functional above 56.7% productive rearrangements and segregating when the between-donor standard deviation exceeded 5%. A statistical classification framework was built to diagnose cytomegalovirus status from the catalog of TCR beta chain sequences. In a later analysis, V and J genes were assigned by comparing TCR nucleotide sequences against IMGT/GENE-DB human TR gene sequences. In a later analysis, CDR3 sequences and most-parsimonious VDJ recombination scenarios were assigned using the TCRdist pipeline. In a later analysis, each TCR beta chain was defined by its CDR3 amino acid sequence together with its V-gene family, and reads without a unique V-gene family were excluded. In a later analysis, 450 to 600 highly shared, low-generation-probability nucleotide sequences were removed to address suspected cross-contamination and a sequencing artifact. In a later analysis, a clonal expansion index for each public chain was calculated from normalized within-repertoire ranks of inferred template counts. In a later analysis, generation probabilities were computed using a VDJ recombination model fitted to out-of-frame rearrangements, and the results were checked against IGoR. A later analysis scored TCR-TCR, TCR-HLA and TCR-CMV co-occurrence with hypergeometric tests, applying a repertoire-size bias correction to TCR pairs. False discovery rates were estimated in a later analysis by permuting HLA or CMV assignments 20 times. In a later analysis, co-occurring TCRs were grouped using DBSCAN, with TCRdist sequence similarity added in when clustering inside HLA-allele-positive subsets. Repertoires with fewer than 30,000 or more than 120,000 public chains were left out of co-occurrence clustering, as were a handful of repertoires with anomalous nucleotide sharing. In its TCRdb copy, this immuneACCESS table keeps in-frame sequences only and misses some clones. Where compared with another copy, unresolved V genes explain less than half of these, and the others have no known cause. D and trimming were read from the DNA, whereas the V and J calls and clone size are those reported in that table. This sample's table carries under 200,000 clones. In total, the top ten clones hold about 6.8% of the sample.

Study-wide findings and limitations: According to a later analysis, most CMV-associated TCR beta chains appeared to be HLA-restricted, and the HLA associations seemed to be driven largely by CMV exposure. When HLA alleles, especially DR and DQ, strongly co-occurred, attributing TCR associations to individual alleles was difficult. Correlated functional status among segregating V segments might be attributable to linkage disequilibrium, but an unknown experimental factor could not be ruled out. Broadly in line with IMGT annotations, most TCR beta V segments showed up in productive rearrangements about 87% or about 30% of the time in an earlier analysis of about 500 of the donors. CMV serostatus was the only immune exposure information available for the cohort. According to a later analysis, TCR association rates differed among HLA loci, with DRB1 alleles showing the most associated TCRs and HLA-C alleles showing the fewest. Across donors, most TCR sequences were observed very rarely, whereas some public TCRs were present in many individuals. Because HLA typing was unavailable for some donors at each locus, only the typed subset was used in association tests. The sequencing pipeline was judged likely to have produced a cluster of highly shared sequence variants as a technical artifact. It was suggested by the authors that the approach could potentially be generalized to other disease states and immunological phenotypes. In vitro tests confirmed that a few of the cytomegalovirus-associated TCR beta chains recognize cytomegalovirus antigens. A later analysis found that HLA-associated TCR beta chains were more clonally expanded and had lower generation probabilities than equally common non-associated chains. In a later genetic analysis, a missense DCLRE1C variant was associated with V-gene and J-gene trimming of TCR beta chains, and the association was replicated in an independent cohort. The classifier was reported to diagnose cytomegalovirus status with high specificity and sensitivity in both the original cohort and the validation cohort. Because counts were too low, around 17 rarely observed V segments, including chromosome 9 orphons, were left out of the earlier analysis of 500 to 650 of the donors. In the study, approximately 160 TCR beta chains were listed as associated with cytomegalovirus. Because the 87-base-pair reads could not distinguish some IMGT-functional V segments, including TRBV6-2 and TRBV6-3, those segments were excluded. A further reported finding was that TCR beta sequences accurately predicted the HLA-A and HLA-B alleles for most subjects in the first cohort. Sequencing depth was assumed to be roughly uniform across donors in the presence/absence analyses, though that assumption may not hold. According to a later genetic analysis, donors in an Asian-associated ancestry cluster had fewer N-insertions in productive TCRs than the roughly 700-donor mean. In a later analysis, several top co-occurrence clusters were reported to appear linked to parvovirus B19, influenza, CMV and Epstein-Barr virus. This cohort had only TCR beta chains sequenced, and the lack of alpha or paired-chain data limited which features could be detected. Specific HLA alleles were associated with some 15,000 TCR beta sequences at a false discovery rate of 0.05 in a later analysis.

CDR1 and CDR2 are read off the germline V gene as SGHTA and FQGTGA. The CDR3 has 14 amino acids, counting the end cysteine and phenylalanine. CDR3 DNA is the only sequence kept; it has 42 bases, read in frame from the first base. Trimming costs V 1 base and J 15 bases, and their ends lie 19 bases apart. The clonotype originates from a man aged 30 to 45 in good health and CMV-seronegative. Sequencing was done on a sample of PBMCs. Rearrangement joined TRBV7-3 to TRBJ2-1; possibly the D gene is TRBD1, per 6 matching bases. The sequenced DNA is TGTGCCAGCAGCTTAATGTTCAGTACGGGACAACGGTTCTTC. This yields the protein CASSLMFSTGQRFF.